The 11 T cell receptor beta chains presented below share a single source sample, sequenced in a study of cytomegalovirus exposure and HLA in healthy donors (dated by TCRdb to about 2017). Library generation was performed with the immunoSEQ multiplex PCR assay. The multiplex PCR relied on a mix of 60 forward primers for TCR Vbeta segments and 13 reverse primers for TCR Jbeta segments. TCRdb provides this immuneACCESS table in a form limited to in-frame rearrangements. Some clones are lacking; in checked studies, under half of them reflect an unresolved V gene, and why the rest are absent is not known. Across this sample there are roughly 100,000 clones, with roughly 82% seen only once. The ten most abundant clones make up about 6% of the sample. The specimen was PBMCs. The origin of the receptors is a woman between 50 and 59 years old in good health and CMV-seropositive.

The chain has TRBV5-1 and TRBJ2-7; D is unclear. Germline CDR1 SGHRS, CDR2 YFSETQ. With 1 base removed from V and 6 bases from J, the gap between germline ends came to 17 bases. This CDR3 is built from 15 residues. For the CDR3, the DNA is TGCGCCAGCAGCTTGAACTCCCCACAGCCTACCGAGCAGTACTTC. Its protein is CASSLNSPQPTEQYF.

This rearrangement joins TRBV28 to TRBJ1-2; 8 nucleotides line up with TRBD1. Germline V gene sequence: CDR1 MDHEN, CDR2 SYDVKM. Trimming took 5 bases from V and 0 from J; bases not matched to a gene: 8. The CDR3 length is 16 residues. DNA of the CDR3: TGTGCCAGCAGTCTAGGGGGGACAGGAGCTAACTATGGCTACACCTTC. Translation: CASSLGGTGANYGYTF.

The chain couples TRBV5-4 to TRBJ1-1; 8 bases align to TRBD1. V was clipped by 0 bases and J by 0 bases; unmatched bases: 7. The CDR3 runs to 17 residues. Looked up from germline, CDR1 is SGHNT and CDR2 is YYREEE (reference sequence). DNA of the CDR3: TGTGCCAGCAGCTTGGACAGGGGGACAAGCATGAACACTGAAGCTTTCTTT. It encodes CASSLDRGTSMNTEAFF.

V is TRBV28 and J is TRBJ2-7; TRBD1 matches 7 bases. Germline CDR1 reads MDHEN; CDR2 reads SYDVKM. V trimming: 6 bases; J trimming: 2 bases; junction bases outside the gene matches: 13. This CDR3 spans 16 amino acids. Written as DNA, the CDR3 is TGTGCCAGCAGGAGGTTTAGGGGACAGCTGACCTACGAGCAGTACTTC. It is translated as CASRRFRGQLTYEQYF.

This clone was seen only once. DNA for the CDR3: TGTGCCAGCAGTTTCGATGGAGAGCAGAACACTGAAGCTTTCTTT. It encodes CASSFDGEQNTEAFF. This rearrangement joins TRBV28 to TRBJ1-1; D unresolved. V lost 3 bases, J lost 1 base, and 12 bases lay in between. Germline-derived CDR1 and CDR2 are MDHEN and SYDVKM. The CDR3 loop spans 15 amino acids.

The V gene is TRBV19, the J gene TRBJ1-3; D is unclear. This CDR3 has 17 residues. Trimming left V 1 base short and J 0 bases short, with 13 bases between. Germline V CDR1 and CDR2: LNHDA, SQIVND (reference sequence). DNA of the CDR3: TGTGCCAGTAGTATAGGACTGGCAGCTCACTCTGGAAACACCATATATTTT. Amino acids: CASSIGLAAHSGNTIYF. Using reference TRBV19 and TRBJ1-3 for the parts outside the CDR3, the full variable domain is DGGITQSPKYLFRKEGQNVTLSCEQNLNHDAMYWYRQDPGQGLRLIYYSQIVNDFQKGDIAEGYSVSREKKESFPLTVTSAQKNPTAFYLCASSIGLAAHSGNTIYFGEGSWLTVV.

This clone was seen once. The CDR3, as DNA: TGTGCCAGCAGCTTAGCTGGGACAGGGAGTTATAGCAATCAGCCCCAGCATTTT. It is translated as CASSLAGTGSYSNQPQHF. This sequence joins TRBV7-8 and TRBJ1-5; TRBD1 aligns across 9 bases. Germline CDR1 and CDR2: SGHVS and FQNEAQ. Trimming removed 0 bases from V and 0 bases from J; junction bases left unmatched: 6. This CDR3 is 18 amino acids long.

The V and J genes are TRBV6-5 and TRBJ2-5, with D tentatively TRBD1 (5 bases). V was cut by 5 bases and J by 3 bases, with 16 bases left in between. There are 15 residues in the CDR3. Germline CDR1 is MNHEY and CDR2 is SVGAGI. The CDR3 DNA reads as TGTGCCAGCAGTCGAGACAGAAGGTCGGAAGAGACCCAGTACTTC. It specifies CASSRDRRSEETQYF.

The rearrangement uses TRBV7-9 and TRBJ2-7; D might be TRBD1 (9 bases). The germline CDR1 and CDR2 sequences are SEHNR and FQNEAQ (reference sequence). This CDR3 has 14 amino acids. The CDR3 DNA is TGTGCGAGCGGGAGAGACAGGGGGATTTACGAGCAGTACTTC. Protein: CASGRDRGIYEQYF. Together with reference TRBV7-9 and TRBJ2-7, the CDR3 gives the full variable domain: DTGVSQNPRHKITKRGQNVTFRCDPISEHNRLYWYRQTLGQGPEFLTYFQNEAQLEKSRLLSDRFSAERPKGSFSTLEIQRTEQGDSAMYLCASGRDRGIYEQYFGPGTRLTVT.

The gene calls are TRBV9 and TRBJ1-1; no reliable D call. Per the germline V gene, CDR1 is SGDLS and CDR2 is YYNGEE. V was pared by 0 bases and J by 4 bases, with 16 bases between. The CDR3 spans 16 residues. CDR3 in DNA: TGTGCCAGCAGCGTAGGAGATACCACAGTTCGCACTGAAGCTTTCTTT. The encoded protein is CASSVGDTTVRTEAFF.

The rearrangement joins TRBV6-6 to TRBJ1-6, with 10 bases lining up with TRBD1. This CDR3 has 16 residues. Per the germline V gene, CDR1 is MNHNY and CDR2 is SVGAGI (reference sequence). The V segment lost 6 bases and the J segment 2 bases; nucleotides outside the gene matches: 4. The CDR3 coding sequence is TGTGCCAGCAGAGGACAGGGGGACCCCTATAATTCACCCCTCCACTTT. As protein: CASRGQGDPYNSPLHF.